This T cell receptor beta chain was identified during a study of CD8 T cells in ankylosing spondylitis. This clonotype was picked up many times. TCRdb re-analysed the 5' RACE reads in MiXCR, keeping a single row per CDR3 protein. The sample consists of roughly 230,000 distinct CDR3 sequences, roughly 8.2% of them appearing once. J lost 1 base, V lost 0 bases, and 6 bases had no gene match. Germline V CDR1 and CDR2: SGHDT, YYEEEE. The CDR3 is made up of 17 amino acids. This TCR came from a female donor with ankylosing spondylitis or in good health (not recorded which). Sequencing was done on a sample of blood, either unsorted or a sorted T cell fraction (not recorded which). J is TRBJ2-2 and V is TRBV5-6; TRBD1 aligns across 7 bases. The CDR3 region is CASSLGGQRVNTGELFF. The CDR3 coding sequence is TGTGCCAGCAGCTTGGGGGGACAGAGAGTGAACACCGGGGAGCTGTTTTTT. Full variable domain (remainder filled in from reference TRBV5-6 and TRBJ2-2): DAGVTQSPTHLIKTRGQQVTLRCSPKSGHDTVSWYQQALGQGPQFIFQYYEEEERQRGNFPDRFSGHQFPNYSSELNVNALLLGDSALYLCASSLGGQRVNTGELFFGEGSRLTVL.